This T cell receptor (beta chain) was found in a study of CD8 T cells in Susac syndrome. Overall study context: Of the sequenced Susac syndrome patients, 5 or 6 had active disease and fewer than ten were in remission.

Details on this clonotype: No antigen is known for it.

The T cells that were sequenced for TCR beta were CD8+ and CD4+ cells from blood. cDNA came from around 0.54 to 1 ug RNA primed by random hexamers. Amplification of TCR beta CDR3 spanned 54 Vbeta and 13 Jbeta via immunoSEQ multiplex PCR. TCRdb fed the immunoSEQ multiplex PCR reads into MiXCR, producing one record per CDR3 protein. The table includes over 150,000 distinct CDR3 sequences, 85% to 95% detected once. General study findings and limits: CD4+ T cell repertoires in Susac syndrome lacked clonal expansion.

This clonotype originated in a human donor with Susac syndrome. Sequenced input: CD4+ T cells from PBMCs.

The CDR3 here is CASSYRPSGFYNEQFF. CDR3 nucleotide sequence: TGTGCCAGCAGTTACCGGCCTAGCGGGTTTTACAATGAGCAGTTCTTC. The gene calls are TRBV6-5 and TRBJ2-1; TRBD2 aligns across 8 bases. Losses at the gene ends were 2 bases for V and 4 bases for J; bases not matched to a gene: 7. The length of the CDR3 is 16 residues. The germline CDR1 and CDR2 sequences are MNHEY and SVGAGI.